These T cell receptor beta chains were read from a single sample in a study of human T cells and chemical hapten exposure. TCRdb re-derived calls from the RACE reads in MiXCR, one entry per CDR3 protein. The table lists approximately 28,000 distinct CDR3 sequences, around a tenth of them singletons, with 6.6% in the top ten. The sequences come from whole blood, collected in connection with sensitization to the hapten diphenylcyclopropenone (DPC). Receptors originate from a young man with alopecia areata. Some clones in this sample may be carry-over from other donors' samples. Each CDR3 is given with its conserved first and last residue. Fields, in order: clone size, D gene, V gene, J gene, CDR3 protein, CDR3 DNA. D genes are given only for firm matches. Expanded clones are given a class, and other clones once, few, many or no size at all.

few	TRBD2	TRBV20-1	TRBJ2-3	CSAALAGTDTQYF	TGCAGTGCGGCACTAGCGGGCACAGATACGCAGTATTTT
.	TRBD1	TRBV18	TRBJ2-1	CASSPPPGQGAEQFF	TGTGCCAGCTCACCACCTCCGGGACAGGGGGCTGAGCAGTTCTTC
.	.	TRBV7-2	TRBJ2-2	CASSQGRTGELFF	TGTGCCAGCAGCCAGGGGCGCACCGGGGAGCTGTTTTTT
.	.	TRBV12-3/TRBV12-4	TRBJ2-5	CASSPLWSDEQETQYF	TGTGCCAGCAGTCCCTTGTGGTCAGACGAGCAAGAGACCCAGTACTTC
many	.	TRBV6-6	TRBJ1-5	CASTPGPSNQPQHF	TGTGCCAGCACGCCGGGGCCGAGCAATCAGCCCCAGCATTTT
many	.	TRBV7-2	TRBJ1-2	CARRTETYGYTF	TGTGCCAGAAGGACAGAAACCTATGGCTACACCTTC
many	.	TRBV30	TRBJ2-2	CAWSEDLQKLFF	TGTGCCTGGAGTGAGGACCTTCAAAAGCTGTTTTTT
.	TRBD1	TRBV6-6	TRBJ1-2	CASIRDRTNYGYTF	TGTGCCAGCATAAGGGACAGGACTAACTATGGCTACACCTTC
.	.	TRBV20-1	TRBJ2-1	CSARGNNEQFF	TGCAGTGCTAGAGGAAACAATGAGCAGTTCTTC
many	.	TRBV27	TRBJ1-4	CASSRISTNEKLFF	TGTGCCAGCAGCCGTATATCAACTAATGAAAAACTGTTTTTT
many	.	TRBV4-3	TRBJ1-6	CASSQDGTGSDSPLHF	TGCGCCAGCAGCCAAGACGGGACTGGAAGCGATTCACCCCTCCACTTT
many	TRBD1	TRBV29-1	TRBJ2-5	CSTTGVEETQYF	TGCAGTACCACAGGGGTCGAAGAGACCCAGTACTTC
many	TRBD1	TRBV12-3/TRBV12-4	TRBJ2-1	CASKTGQGHNEQFF	TGTGCCAGCAAGACGGGACAGGGTCACAATGAGCAGTTCTTC
many	TRBD2	TRBV25-1	TRBJ2-3	CASSEPLGTSGSTDTQYF	TGTGCCAGCAGTGAGCCCCTCGGGACTAGCGGGAGCACAGATACGCAGTATTTT
many	.	TRBV7-2	TRBJ1-1	CASSLGAGLNTEAFF	TGTGCCAGCAGCTTAGGGGCGGGACTGAACACTGAAGCTTTCTTT
few	.	TRBV6-1	TRBJ2-1	CASSDSMATVENEQFF	TGTGCCAGCAGTGATTCCATGGCGACAGTTGAGAATGAGCAGTTCTTC
many	.	TRBV7-9	TRBJ1-1	CASSLDVGWTTEAFF	TGTGCCAGCAGCTTAGATGTCGGTTGGACCACTGAAGCTTTCTTT
many	TRBD2	TRBV7-7	TRBJ2-2	CASSLEPSGSGAGELFF	TGTGCTAGCAGCTTAGAACCTAGCGGGAGCGGTGCCGGGGAGCTGTTTTTT
.	.	TRBV2	TRBJ2-5	CASSFTWTQYF	TGTGCCAGCAGTTTCACCTGGACCCAGTACTTC
.	.	TRBV7-9	TRBJ1-3	CASSLTGNSGNTIYF	TGTGCCAGCAGCTTGACAGGCAACTCTGGAAACACCATATATTTT
many	.	TRBV25-1	TRBJ2-6	CASSRNPSRSGANVLTF	TGTGCCAGCAGTCGAAACCCCAGCCGCTCTGGGGCCAACGTCCTGACTTTC
many	TRBD2	TRBV6-2/TRBV6-3	TRBJ2-1	CATASGGSNEQFF	TGTGCCACCGCCTCGGGAGGGTCCAATGAGCAGTTCTTC
many	.	TRBV19	TRBJ2-3	CASSPYSGNTDTQYF	TGTGCCAGTAGTCCCTACTCCGGTAACACAGATACGCAGTATTTT
.	.	TRBV7-2	TRBJ2-4	CASSSSISSALPSGTGWSIQYF	TGTGCCAGCAGCTCCTCGATCTCCTCTGCCCTTCCCTCAGGGACCGGGTGGAGCATTCAGTACTTC
.	TRBD2	TRBV6-1	TRBJ2-5	CASSKGLAGVPLQETQYF	TGTGCCAGCAGTAAGGGACTAGCGGGAGTCCCTCTCCAAGAGACCCAGTACTTC
many	.	TRBV29-1	TRBJ1-5	CSETRGNQPQHF	TGCAGCGAGACTAGGGGCAATCAGCCCCAGCATTTT
.	.	TRBV9	TRBJ2-2	CASSELPNTGELFF	TGTGCCAGCAGCGAACTACCGAACACCGGGGAGCTGTTTTTT
.	.	TRBV18	TRBJ2-4	CASSPPSGGENIQYF	TGTGCCAGCTCACCACCGTCAGGAGGCGAGAACATTCAGTACTTC
many	TRBD2	TRBV7-9	TRBJ2-7	CASSLAAGERDEQYF	TGTGCCAGCAGCCTAGCTGCGGGGGAACGGGACGAGCAGTACTTC
few	.	TRBV2	TRBJ1-4	CASRLQEKLFF	TGTGCCAGCAGATTACAAGAGAAACTGTTTTTT
.	TRBD1	TRBV7-8	TRBJ2-7	CASSPGTGGSYEQYF	TGTGCCAGCAGCCCCGGGACAGGGGGCTCCTACGAGCAGTACTTC
.	TRBD2	TRBV20-1	TRBJ2-3	CSVQTSGGTDTQYF	TGCAGTGTTCAGACTAGCGGGGGGACAGATACGCAGTATTTT
many	.	TRBV6-2/TRBV6-3	TRBJ1-1	CASLRDLGMSTEAFF	TGTGCCAGCCTCCGGGACTTAGGTATGAGCACTGAAGCTTTCTTT
many	.	TRBV12-3/TRBV12-4	TRBJ2-1	CASSFQDLYNEQFF	TGTGCCAGCAGTTTCCAGGACCTCTACAATGAGCAGTTCTTC
many	.	TRBV10-1	TRBJ1-1	CASSEGGTNTEAFF	TGCGCCAGCAGTGAGGGTGGGACAAACACTGAAGCTTTCTTT
many	TRBD1	TRBV12-3/TRBV12-4	TRBJ2-5	CASSSWTGIQETQYF	TGTGCCAGCAGTTCGTGGACAGGCATTCAAGAGACCCAGTACTTC
many	TRBD1	TRBV6-2/TRBV6-3	TRBJ2-5	CASSRSTGGQETQYF	TGTGCCAGCAGTCGTTCGACAGGGGGGCAAGAGACCCAGTACTTC
many	.	TRBV12-3/TRBV12-4	TRBJ2-7	CASSLSGTGSYEQYF	TGTGCCAGCAGTTTATCAGGGACGGGGTCTTACGAGCAGTACTTC
many	TRBD1	TRBV18	TRBJ1-1	CASSRLLSGTANTEAFF	TGTGCCAGCTCACGGCTTCTTTCCGGGACAGCGAACACTGAAGCTTTCTTT
many	TRBD2	TRBV30	TRBJ2-1	CAWSKLARNNEQFF	TGTGCCTGGAGTAAACTAGCGCGGAACAATGAGCAGTTCTTC
many	TRBD2	TRBV29-1	TRBJ2-5	CSVGLAEETQYF	TGCAGCGTTGGACTAGCGGAAGAGACCCAGTACTTC
.	.	TRBV19	TRBJ2-2	CASSIAGVKTGELFF	TGTGCCAGTAGTATAGCGGGAGTGAAGACCGGGGAGCTGTTTTTT
few	.	TRBV2	TRBJ2-1	CASSAERTQFF	TGTGCCAGCAGTGCGGAGCGGACGCAGTTCTTC
few	.	TRBV7-6	TRBJ2-5	CASSAGLVETQYF	TGTGCCAGCAGCGCGGGACTCGTGGAGACCCAGTACTTC
many	TRBD1	TRBV29-1	TRBJ1-1	CSVEGGGQGFRAFF	TGCAGCGTTGAAGGTGGAGGACAGGGATTTCGTGCTTTCTTT